The clone carrying this TCR beta chain was seen once. The record originates from a study of shared clonotypes between healthy human individuals. The V gene's germline CDR1 is SGHRS and CDR2 YFSETQ. The CDR3 extends over 15 amino acids. V was trimmed by 5 bases and J by 6 bases, leaving 18 bases between them. Some clones are missing from TCRdb's copy, which holds only in-frame ones; the method was immunoSEQ multiplex PCR. The data hold millions of clones, with more than 80% observed a single time. The sequence was collected from a man aged 18 to 30 in good health. Some clones in this sample may be carry-over from other donors' samples. The sequenced sample consisted of naive CD4+ T cells from PBMCs. Subset: CD45RA+ positively selected. V is TRBV5-1 and J is TRBJ2-1; a weak D match, TRBD1 (6 bases). The CDR3: CASSSDGARGNEQFF. In nucleotides, the CDR3 is TGCGCCAGCAGTTCGGACGGCGCCAGGGGCAATGAGCAGTTCTTC.